The entry that follows covers one T cell receptor beta chain sequence. What it binds is not known. This specimen belongs to a study of persistence of HIV-infected CD4 T cells. The stimulus was lysate of CMV-infected fibroblasts, around 10 ug/mL. Sorted nonresponding memory CD4+ T cells were CD40L-negative, CD69-negative, CD45RO-high. Germline CDR1 SGHTS, CDR2 YDEGEE. There are 17 residues in the CDR3. V lost 3 bases and J lost 5, with 21 bases in between. Findings of the study overall: Compared with CD3/CD28-stimulated cells, CMV- and Gag-responding cells showed lower TCRbeta richness.

This was the immunoSEQ version 4 assay in survey mode. Some clones are missing from TCRdb's copy, which holds only in-frame ones; the method was immunoSEQ multiplex PCR. Among 50,000 or so clones listed, about four fifths were seen once. This clonotype was sampled from an adult man with HIV who was CMV-seropositive. The starting material was CD4+ T cells sorted from PBMCs after roughly 18-hour stimulation, obtained from a patient who received antiretroviral therapy. V and J are TRBV5-8 and TRBJ2-1; D tentatively fits TRBD1 or TRBD2 (5 bases each). DNA for the CDR3: TGTGCCAGCAGCTCAAGGGTAGGGACGGCTGTTAACAATGAGCAGTTCTTC. This sequence encodes CASSSRVGTAVNNEQFF.